Listed below are T cell receptor beta chains from one sample, sequenced in a study of persistence of HIV-infected CD4 T cells. Their antigens are not known. Some clones are missing from TCRdb's copy, which holds only in-frame ones; the method was immunoSEQ multiplex PCR. Of about 51,000 clones in the sample, approximately 90% were seen once. The sample here was CD4+ T cells sorted from PBMCs after roughly 18-hour stimulation, taken from a patient who received antiretroviral therapy. These receptors originate from an adult woman with HIV who was CMV-seropositive. CDR3s include the opening cysteine and the closing phenylalanine or tryptophan. Each record gives: V gene, clone size, CDR3 length, D gene, J gene, CDR3 protein, CDR3 DNA. D genes are given only for firm matches. Clone size is shown for a subset of rows, as once, few, many or a class of expanded clone.

TRBV7-9	NA	14	NA	TRBJ2-4	CASSPQGRKNIQYF	TGTGCCAGCAGCCCCCAGGGACGCAAAAACATTCAGTACTTC
TRBV4-3	NA	15	TRBD1	TRBJ2-1	CASSQGETGLLKQFF	TGCGCCAGCAGCCAAGGTGAGACAGGGTTGTTGAAGCAGTTCTTC
TRBV30	NA	17	NA	TRBJ2-1	CAWSGGLGGDSYNEQFF	TGTGCCTGGAGTGGGGGATTGGGGGGCGACTCCTACAATGAGCAGTTCTTC
TRBV15	once	15	TRBD1	TRBJ2-7	CATSSPGTGTYEQYF	TGTGCCACCAGCAGCCCCGGGACAGGCACCTACGAGCAGTACTTC
TRBV6-6	NA	15	TRBD1	TRBJ2-2	CASRPGTGINGELFF	TGTGCCAGCAGGCCCGGGACAGGGATAAACGGGGAGCTGTTTTTT
TRBV12-3/TRBV12-4	NA	13	NA	TRBJ2-3	CASTLAGTDTQYF	TGTGCCAGCACCCTCGCGGGCACAGATACGCAGTATTTT
TRBV7-3	NA	12	NA	TRBJ2-2	CASSSHPGELFF	TGTGCCAGCAGCTCCCATCCCGGGGAGCTGTTTTTT
TRBV24-1	NA	16	TRBD2	TRBJ2-1	CATSDPPDGGRGVQFF	TGTGCCACCAGTGATCCACCGGACGGGGGGCGGGGGGTGCAGTTCTTC
TRBV6-5	NA	16	NA	TRBJ1-4	CASSYKYYATNEKLFF	TGTGCCAGCAGTTATAAGTATTATGCAACTAATGAAAAACTGTTTTTT
TRBV4-1	NA	14	NA	TRBJ1-4	CASTPGPERGKLFF	TGCGCCAGCACCCCCGGTCCTGAGAGAGGAAAACTGTTTTTT
TRBV6-2/TRBV6-3	few	16	TRBD2	TRBJ2-3	CASSYSGRGRTDTQYF	TGTGCCAGCAGTTACTCAGGGAGGGGTCGCACAGATACGCAGTATTTT
TRBV24-1	few	11	NA	TRBJ1-1	CATQGNTEAFF	TGTGCCACCCAGGGAAACACTGAAGCTTTCTTT
TRBV3-1/TRBV3-2	NA	14	NA	TRBJ1-5	CASSHGTGNQPQHF	TGTGCCAGCAGCCACGGGACCGGCAATCAGCCCCAGCATTTT
TRBV6-4	NA	13	NA	TRBJ2-2	CASRGGNTGELFF	TGTGCCAGCAGAGGGGGGAACACCGGGGAGCTGTTTTTT
TRBV9	NA	16	NA	TRBJ2-7	CASSAQGHLDTYEQYF	TGTGCCAGCAGCGCGCAGGGACACCTAGATACCTACGAGCAGTACTTC
TRBV18	NA	14	NA	TRBJ2-2	CASSPEGNTGELFF	TGTGCCAGCTCACCTGAAGGGAACACCGGGGAGCTGTTTTTT
TRBV5-8	NA	14	TRBD1	TRBJ1-2	CASSLGQGLYGYTF	TGTGCCAGCAGCTTGGGACAGGGCTTGTATGGCTACACCTTC
TRBV3-1/TRBV3-2	NA	17	NA	TRBJ1-2	CASSQGEGGGINYGYTF	TGTGCCAGCAGCCAAGGGGAGGGCGGGGGTATTAACTATGGCTACACCTTC
TRBV5-8	NA	11	NA	TRBJ2-5	CASSGPETQYF	TGTGCCAGCAGCGGTCCAGAGACCCAGTACTTC
TRBV3-1/TRBV3-2	once	15	NA	TRBJ2-5	CASSQDPNRQETQYF	TGTGCCAGCAGCCAAGACCCCAACAGGCAAGAGACCCAGTACTTC
TRBV18	few	14	TRBD1	TRBJ1-6	CASSPDRVGSPLHF	TGTGCCAGCTCACCGGACAGGGTTGGGTCACCCCTCCACTTT
TRBV29-1	NA	13	TRBD1	TRBJ2-5	CSVSDRGGETQYF	TGCAGCGTTTCCGACAGGGGGGGTGAGACCCAGTACTTC
TRBV4-1	once	14	NA	TRBJ1-2	CASSPQINYYGYTF	TGCGCCAGCAGCCCTCAGATTAATTACTATGGCTACACCTTC
TRBV2	NA	13	NA	TRBJ1-1	CASSERVNTEAFF	TGTGCCAGCAGTGAAAGGGTAAACACTGAAGCTTTCTTT
TRBV3-1/TRBV3-2	NA	17	TRBD2	TRBJ2-7	CASSRHLSSGASYEQYF	TGTGCCAGCAGCCGCCACCTCTCTAGCGGGGCCTCCTACGAGCAGTACTTC
TRBV18	NA	16	TRBD1	TRBJ2-3	CASSPNVQGNTDTQYF	TGTGCCAGCTCACCCAACGTACAGGGGAATACAGATACGCAGTATTTT
TRBV6-5	NA	14	NA	TRBJ1-4	CASSYGGFDEKLFF	TGTGCCAGCAGTTACGGGGGGTTCGATGAAAAACTGTTTTTT
TRBV15	NA	12	NA	TRBJ1-2	CATSNIGRGYTF	TGTGCCACCAGCAATATAGGCAGGGGCTACACCTTC
TRBV27	NA	16	NA	TRBJ2-2	CASSGLHGVNTGELFF	TGTGCCAGCAGTGGCCTACATGGGGTGAACACCGGGGAGCTGTTTTTT
TRBV29-1	NA	14	NA	TRBJ2-5	CSVDNRGRGETQYF	TGCAGCGTTGATAACCGGGGGAGAGGAGAGACCCAGTACTTC
TRBV13	NA	13	NA	TRBJ1-5	CASSLGENQPQHF	TGTGCCAGCAGCTTAGGAGAGAATCAGCCCCAGCATTTT
TRBV4-1	NA	18	TRBD1	TRBJ2-1	CASSQDPSQGSSYNEQFF	TGCGCCAGCAGCCAGGACCCTTCACAGGGGAGCTCCTACAATGAGCAGTTCTTC
TRBV7-3	NA	13	TRBD2	TRBJ2-5	CASSKGLAQTQYF	TGTGCCAGCAGCAAGGGACTAGCGCAGACCCAGTACTTC
TRBV4-1	NA	16	NA	TRBJ2-1	CASSQERLASYNEQFF	TGCGCCAGCAGCCAAGAAAGGCTAGCCTCCTACAATGAGCAGTTCTTC
TRBV24-1	once	16	TRBD1	TRBJ1-2	CATSDLGQGARYGYTF	TGTGCCACCAGTGATTTGGGACAGGGGGCCAGGTATGGCTACACCTTC
TRBV28	NA	15	NA	TRBJ1-2	CASSLGTIGNYGYTF	TGTGCCAGCAGTTTAGGGACAATAGGGAACTATGGCTACACCTTC
TRBV18	NA	14	NA	TRBJ2-7	CASSTGIFSYEQYF	TGTGCCAGCTCAACAGGGATTTTCTCCTACGAGCAGTACTTC
TRBV6-5	NA	14	NA	TRBJ1-2	CAASPGPEDYGYTF	TGTGCCGCTTCACCTGGACCGGAAGATTATGGCTACACCTTC
TRBV4-3	NA	13	NA	TRBJ2-1	CASSQEGGNEQFF	TGCGCCAGCAGCCAAGAGGGGGGAAATGAGCAGTTCTTC
TRBV20-1	once	14	TRBD2	TRBJ2-5	CSASWTSGGETQYF	TGCAGTGCTAGTTGGACTAGCGGTGGAGAGACCCAGTACTTC
TRBV24-1	NA	15	NA	TRBJ2-7	CATSDFNGMIYEQYF	TGTGCCACCAGTGATTTCAACGGGATGATCTACGAGCAGTACTTC
TRBV9	NA	17	TRBD2	TRBJ2-3	CASSERGGIIRTDTQYF	TGTGCCAGCAGCGAACGGGGGGGTATAATTCGCACAGATACGCAGTATTTT
TRBV18	once	15	NA	TRBJ2-5	CASSPSRPGRQSQYF	TGTGCCAGCTCACCATCTCGTCCGGGACGGCAGTCCCAGTACTTC
TRBV9	NA	15	NA	TRBJ2-1	CASSVGATTDNEQFF	TGTGCCAGCAGCGTAGGTGCAACTACGGACAATGAGCAGTTCTTC